This TCR beta chain was captured in a study of response to subunit inactivated influenza vaccine. From the RT-PCR reads, TCRdb called clonotypes with MiXCR, one entry per CDR3 protein. The profile shows 650,000 to 800,000 distinct CDR3 sequences, about 15% of them singletons. The ends lost 6 bases at V and 3 bases at J; junction bases unmatched: 22. The CDR3 consists of 20 residues. The sample holds a few counts of this clonotype. J is TRBJ1-4 and V is TRBV12-3 or TRBV12-4; 7 bases align to TRBD1. This TCR came from a middle-aged man who received an inactivated influenza vaccine. Specimen: PBMCs from blood, collected around 15 days before vaccination. The DNA of the CDR3 is TGTGCCAGCAGCCCACAGATAGACAGGGTTGGTCGGTTGGCTAATGAAAAACTGTTTTTT. This gives the protein CASSPQIDRVGRLANEKLFF.